The T cell receptor (beta chain) described here comes from a study of cytomegalovirus exposure and HLA in healthy donors. Study results and caveats: Several of the most significant clusters appeared, in a later analysis, to be linked to common viral pathogens.

Worth noting for this clone: Its antigen is not identified.

The germline CDR1 and CDR2 sequences are SGHRS and YFSETQ. The CDR3 sequence is 16 residues long. Trimming removed 4 bases from V and 0 bases from J; junction bases left unmatched: 5. Researchers ran the PCR with 60 Vbeta and 13 Jbeta primers. The assay was immunoSEQ multiplex PCR, and TCRdb's table has in-frame clones only and misses some. The sample consists of roughly 240,000 clones, approximately 78% of them appearing once. This chain uses TRBV5-1 with TRBJ1-4; 8 bases fit TRBD1. Sequencing was done on a sample of PBMCs. This receptor was taken from a boy between 10 and 17 years old in good health and CMV-seronegative. CDR3 DNA sequence: TGCGCCAGCAGCCCCGGACAGGGAACAACTAATGAAAAACTGTTTTTT. Translated: CASSPGQGTTNEKLFF.